Given below is one T cell receptor (beta chain) in context. Its antigen is not identified. This entry is derived from a study of cytomegalovirus exposure and HLA in healthy donors. Study results and caveats: The study had only CMV serostatus as immune exposure information.

With 60 Vbeta and 13 Jbeta primers, the PCR was carried out. Sequencing was performed with immunoSEQ multiplex PCR; in TCRdb, only in-frame clones are kept and a portion is missing. Counted here are 85,000 to 130,000 clones, over 9% occurring once; the ten biggest clones make up 5.8%. Per germline, CDR1 SGHVS and CDR2 FQNEAQ. The CDR3 is 15 amino acids. With 6 bases clipped from V and 8 bases from J, the junction kept 10 bases outside the gene matches. The genes are TRBV7-8 and TRBJ2-1; 10 nucleotides line up with TRBD2. The material sequenced was PBMCs. The clonotype comes from a man aged 35 to 55 in good health and CMV-seropositive. CDR3 protein: CASSLSSGRYDEQFF. Here the CDR3 DNA reads TGTGCCAGCAGTCTATCTAGCGGGAGATACGATGAGCAGTTCTTC.